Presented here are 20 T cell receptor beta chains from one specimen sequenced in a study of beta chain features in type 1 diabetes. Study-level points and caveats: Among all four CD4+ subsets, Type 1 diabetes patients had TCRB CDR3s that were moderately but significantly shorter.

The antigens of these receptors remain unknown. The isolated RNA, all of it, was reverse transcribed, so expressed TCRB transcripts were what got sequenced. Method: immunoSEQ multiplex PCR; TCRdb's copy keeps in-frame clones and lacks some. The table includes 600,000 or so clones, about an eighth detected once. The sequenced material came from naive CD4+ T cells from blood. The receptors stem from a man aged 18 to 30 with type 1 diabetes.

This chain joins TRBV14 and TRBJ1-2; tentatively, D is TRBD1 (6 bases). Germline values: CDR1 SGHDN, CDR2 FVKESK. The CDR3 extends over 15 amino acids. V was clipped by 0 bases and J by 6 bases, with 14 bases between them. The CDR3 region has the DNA TGTGCCAGCAGCCAAGATAGGCTACGGGGGCATGGCTACACCTTC. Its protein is CASSQDRLRGHGYTF.

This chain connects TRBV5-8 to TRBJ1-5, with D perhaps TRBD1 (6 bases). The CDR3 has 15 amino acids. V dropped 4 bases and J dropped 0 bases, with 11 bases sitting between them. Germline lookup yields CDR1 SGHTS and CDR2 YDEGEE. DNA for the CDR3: TGTGCCAGCAGCAGCGGACAGCATAGCAATCAGCCCCAGCATTTT. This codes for CASSSGQHSNQPQHF.

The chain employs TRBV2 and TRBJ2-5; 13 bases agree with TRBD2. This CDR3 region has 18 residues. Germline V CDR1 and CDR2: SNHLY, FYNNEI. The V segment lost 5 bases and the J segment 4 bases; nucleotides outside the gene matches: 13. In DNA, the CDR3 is TGTGCCAGCAGTACACACCAAGGACTAGCGGGAGTTAGAGAGACCCAGTACTTC. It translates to CASSTHQGLAGVRETQYF.

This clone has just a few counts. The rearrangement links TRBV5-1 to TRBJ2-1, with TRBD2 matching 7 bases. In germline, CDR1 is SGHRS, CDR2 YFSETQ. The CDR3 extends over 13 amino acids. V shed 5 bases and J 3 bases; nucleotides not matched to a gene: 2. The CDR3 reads CASRLADYNEQFF. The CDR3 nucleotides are TGCGCCAGCAGGCTAGCGGACTACAATGAGCAGTTCTTC. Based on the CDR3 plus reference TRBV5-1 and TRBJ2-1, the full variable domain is KAGVTQTPRYLIKTRGQQVTLSCSPISGHRSVSWYQQTPGQGLQFLFEYFSETQRNKGNFPGRFSGRQFSNSRSEMNVSTLELGDSALYLCASRLADYNEQFFGPGTRLTVL.

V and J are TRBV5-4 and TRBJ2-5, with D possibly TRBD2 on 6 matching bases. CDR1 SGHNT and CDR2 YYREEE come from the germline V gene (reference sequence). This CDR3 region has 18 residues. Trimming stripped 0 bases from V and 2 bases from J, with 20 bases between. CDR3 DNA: TGTGCCAGCAGCTTGGGAGGAGGGGCAGGGTCCTGGCAAGAGACCCAGTACTTC. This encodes CASSLGGGAGSWQETQYF.

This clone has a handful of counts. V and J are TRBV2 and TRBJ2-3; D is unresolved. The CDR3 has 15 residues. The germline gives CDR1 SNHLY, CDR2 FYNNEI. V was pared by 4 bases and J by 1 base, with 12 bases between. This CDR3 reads CASSVQNSRTDTQYF. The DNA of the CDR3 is TGTGCCAGCAGTGTTCAGAACTCCCGCACAGATACGCAGTATTTT.

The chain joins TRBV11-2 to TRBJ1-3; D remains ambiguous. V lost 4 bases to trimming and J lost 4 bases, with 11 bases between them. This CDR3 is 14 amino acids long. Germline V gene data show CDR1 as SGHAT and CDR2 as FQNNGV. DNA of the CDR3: TGTGCCAGCAGCTCCATTACCCGCGGAAACACCATATATTTT. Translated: CASSSITRGNTIYF.

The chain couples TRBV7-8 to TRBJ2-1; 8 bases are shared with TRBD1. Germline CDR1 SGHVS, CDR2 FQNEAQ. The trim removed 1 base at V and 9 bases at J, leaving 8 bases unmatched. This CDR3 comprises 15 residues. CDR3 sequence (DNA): TGTGCCAGCAGCTTAGAGGGACAGGTGGATGTTGAGCAGTTCTTC. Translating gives CASSLEGQVDVEQFF. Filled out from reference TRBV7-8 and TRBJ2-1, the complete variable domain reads GAGVSQSPRYKVAKRGQDVALRCDPISGHVSLFWYQQALGQGPEFLTYFQNEAQLDKSGLPSDRFFAERPEGSVSTLKIQRTQQEDSAVYLCASSLEGQVDVEQFFGPGTRLTVL.

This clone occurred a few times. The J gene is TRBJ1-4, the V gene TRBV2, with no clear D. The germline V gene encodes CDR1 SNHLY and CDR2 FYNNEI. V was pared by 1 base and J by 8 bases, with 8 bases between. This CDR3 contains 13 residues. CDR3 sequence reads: CASSEGSVEKLFF. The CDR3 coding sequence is TGTGCCAGCAGTGAAGGGTCAGTCGAAAAACTGTTTTTT.

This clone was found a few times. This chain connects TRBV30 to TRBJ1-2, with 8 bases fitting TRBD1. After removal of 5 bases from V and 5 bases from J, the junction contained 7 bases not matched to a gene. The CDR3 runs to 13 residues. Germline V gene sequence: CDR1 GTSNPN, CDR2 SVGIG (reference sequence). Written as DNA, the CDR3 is TGTGCCTGGGCGGACAGGGTAGGGTATGGCTACACCTTC. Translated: CAWADRVGYGYTF. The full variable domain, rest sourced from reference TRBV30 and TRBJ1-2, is SQTIHQWPATLVQPVGSPLSLECTVEGTSNPNLYWYRQAAGRGLQLLFYSVGIGQISSEVPQNLSASRPQDRQFILSSKKLLLSDSGFYLCAWADRVGYGYTFGSGTRLTVV.

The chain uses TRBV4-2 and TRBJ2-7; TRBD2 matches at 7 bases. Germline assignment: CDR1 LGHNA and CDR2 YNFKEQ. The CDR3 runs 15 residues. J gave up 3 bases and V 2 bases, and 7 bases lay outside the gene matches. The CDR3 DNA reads TGTGCCAGCAGCCAAAGCGGGCGGGAGAGCTACGAGCAGTACTTC. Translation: CASSQSGRESYEQYF.

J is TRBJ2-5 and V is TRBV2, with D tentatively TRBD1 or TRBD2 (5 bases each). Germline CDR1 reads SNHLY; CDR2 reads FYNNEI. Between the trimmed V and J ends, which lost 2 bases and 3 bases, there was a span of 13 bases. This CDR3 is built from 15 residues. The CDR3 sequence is CASSELTGREETQYF. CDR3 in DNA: TGTGCCAGCAGTGAACTGACGGGGCGGGAAGAGACCCAGTACTTC.

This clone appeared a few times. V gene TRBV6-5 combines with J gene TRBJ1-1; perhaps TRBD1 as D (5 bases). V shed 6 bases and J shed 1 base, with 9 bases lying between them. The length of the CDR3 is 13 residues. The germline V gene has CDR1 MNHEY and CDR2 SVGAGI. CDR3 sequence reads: CASRDTANTEAFF. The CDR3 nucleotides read TGTGCCAGCAGGGACACAGCGAACACTGAAGCTTTCTTT.

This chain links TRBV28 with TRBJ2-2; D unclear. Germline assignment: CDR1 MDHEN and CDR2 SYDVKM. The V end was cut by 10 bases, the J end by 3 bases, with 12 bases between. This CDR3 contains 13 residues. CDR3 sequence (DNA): TGTGCCACCGGGCCTGTCGACACCGGGGAGCTGTTTTTT. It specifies CATGPVDTGELFF.

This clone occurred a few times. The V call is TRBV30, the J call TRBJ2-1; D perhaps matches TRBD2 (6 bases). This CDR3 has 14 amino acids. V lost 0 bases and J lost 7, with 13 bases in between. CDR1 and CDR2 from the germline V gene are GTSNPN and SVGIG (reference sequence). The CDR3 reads CAWSVGGTINEQFF. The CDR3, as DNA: TGTGCCTGGAGTGTAGGCGGGACCATAAATGAGCAGTTCTTC.

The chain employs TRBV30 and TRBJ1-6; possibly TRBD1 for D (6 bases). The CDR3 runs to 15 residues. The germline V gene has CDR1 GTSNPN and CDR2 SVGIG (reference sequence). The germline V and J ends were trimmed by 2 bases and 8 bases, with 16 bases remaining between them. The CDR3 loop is CAWSFRGYRDSPLHF. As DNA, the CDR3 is TGTGCCTGGAGTTTTAGGGGGTATCGTGATTCACCCCTCCACTTT.

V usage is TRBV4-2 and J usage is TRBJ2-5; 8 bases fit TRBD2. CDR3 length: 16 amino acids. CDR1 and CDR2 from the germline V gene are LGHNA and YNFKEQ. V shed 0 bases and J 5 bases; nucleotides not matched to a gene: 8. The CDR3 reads CASSQDQGRGAETQYF. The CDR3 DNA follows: TGTGCCAGCAGCCAAGATCAGGGGCGGGGGGCCGAGACCCAGTACTTC.

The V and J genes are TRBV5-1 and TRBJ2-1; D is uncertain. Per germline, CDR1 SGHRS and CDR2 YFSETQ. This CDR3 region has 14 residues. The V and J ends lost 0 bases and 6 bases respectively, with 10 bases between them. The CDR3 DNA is TGCGCCAGCAGCTTGGCCAGCCTCGGCAATGAGCAGTTCTTC. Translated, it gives CASSLASLGNEQFF.

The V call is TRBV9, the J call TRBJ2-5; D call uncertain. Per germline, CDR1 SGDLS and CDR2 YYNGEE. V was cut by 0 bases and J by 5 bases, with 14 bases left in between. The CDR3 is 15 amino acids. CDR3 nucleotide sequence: TGTGCCAGCAGCGTAGCATCGGCCGTTGGGGAGACCCAGTACTTC. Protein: CASSVASAVGETQYF. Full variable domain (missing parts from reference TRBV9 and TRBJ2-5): DSGVTQTPKHLITATGQRVTLRCSPRSGDLSVYWYQQSLDQGLQFLIQYYNGEERAKGNILERFSAQQFPDLHSELNLSSLELGDSALYFCASSVASAVGETQYFGPGTRLLVL.

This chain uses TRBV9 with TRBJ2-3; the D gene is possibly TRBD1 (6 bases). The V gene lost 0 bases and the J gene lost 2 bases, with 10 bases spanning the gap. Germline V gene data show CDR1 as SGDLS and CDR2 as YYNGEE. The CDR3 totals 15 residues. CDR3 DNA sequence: TGTGCCAGCAGCGTAGTGGGACACTTCACAGATACGCAGTATTTT. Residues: CASSVVGHFTDTQYF.